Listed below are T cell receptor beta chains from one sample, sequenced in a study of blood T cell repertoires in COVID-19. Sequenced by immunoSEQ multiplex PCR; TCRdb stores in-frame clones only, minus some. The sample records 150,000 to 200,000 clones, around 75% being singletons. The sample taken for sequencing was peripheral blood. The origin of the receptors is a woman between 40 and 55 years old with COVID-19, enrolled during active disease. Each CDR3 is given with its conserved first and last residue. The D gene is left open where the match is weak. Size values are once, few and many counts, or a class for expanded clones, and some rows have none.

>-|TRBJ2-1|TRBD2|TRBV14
CASSQDRGKDAVAGSSSGEQFF
TGTGCCAGCAGCCAAGATCGGGGGAAGGACGCAGTAGCGGGATCCTCCTCGGGTGAGCAGTTCTTC
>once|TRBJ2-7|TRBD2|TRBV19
CASSRSSGDHFPYEQYF
TGTGCCAGTAGTCGGTCTAGCGGGGACCATTTTCCCTACGAGCAGTACTTC
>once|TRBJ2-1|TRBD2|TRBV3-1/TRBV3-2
CASSQGGLAGVNEQFF
TGTGCCAGCAGCCAAGGGGGGCTAGCGGGAGTAAATGAGCAGTTCTTC
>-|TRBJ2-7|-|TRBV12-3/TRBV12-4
CASSPQGNPEQYF
TGTGCCAGCAGTCCACAGGGAAACCCCGAGCAGTACTTC
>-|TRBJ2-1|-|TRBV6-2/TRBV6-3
CASSYWAEQFF
TGTGCCAGCAGTTACTGGGCCGAGCAGTTCTTC
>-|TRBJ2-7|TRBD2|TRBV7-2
CASSLRPSGGPYEQYF
TGTGCCAGCAGCTTACGACCGAGCGGGGGACCCTACGAGCAGTACTTC
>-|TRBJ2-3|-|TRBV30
CAWSVRLSFSTDTQYF
TGTGCCTGGAGTGTACGTCTATCCTTTAGCACAGATACGCAGTATTTT
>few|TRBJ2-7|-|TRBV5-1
CASRDTGTGSYEQYF
TGCGCCAGCAGGGATACAGGGACCGGCTCCTACGAGCAGTACTTC
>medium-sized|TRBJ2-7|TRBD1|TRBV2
CATERTGGYEQYF
TGTGCCACCGAAAGGACAGGCGGCTACGAGCAGTACTTC
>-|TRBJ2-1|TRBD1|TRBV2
CASSEEGQEFF
TGTGCCAGCAGTGAAGAGGGACAGGAGTTCTTC
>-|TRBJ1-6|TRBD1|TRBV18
CASSRQGAPNSPLHF
TGTGCCAGCTCCAGACAGGGGGCGCCGAATTCACCCCTCCACTTT
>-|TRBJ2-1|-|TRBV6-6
CASSKGNEQFF
TGTGCCAGCAGTAAGGGGAATGAGCAGTTCTTC
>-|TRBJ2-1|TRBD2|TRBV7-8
CASSTTGGLYNEQFF
TGTGCCAGCAGCACCACGGGGGGGCTTTACAATGAGCAGTTCTTC
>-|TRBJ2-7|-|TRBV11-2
CASSLWPRRDEYEQYF
TGTGCCAGCAGCTTATGGCCTCGGCGGGATGAATACGAGCAGTACTTC
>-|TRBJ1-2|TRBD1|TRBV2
CASRDRGPGYTF
TGTGCCAGCAGAGACAGGGGACCCGGCTACACCTTC
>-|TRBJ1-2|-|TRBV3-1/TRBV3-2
CASSQLNGGYTF
TGTGCCAGCAGCCAACTCAACGGGGGCTACACCTTC
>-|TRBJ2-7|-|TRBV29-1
CSAQKRRFDYEQYF
TGCAGCGCCCAGAAAAGGAGATTTGACTACGAGCAGTACTTC
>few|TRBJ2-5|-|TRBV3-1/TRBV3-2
CASSFTGIGKTQYF
TGTGCCAGCAGCTTTACAGGGATAGGAAAGACCCAGTACTTC
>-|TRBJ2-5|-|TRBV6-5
CASSYEGRGQETQYF
TGTGCCAGCAGTTACGAGGGGCGGGGACAAGAGACCCAGTACTTC
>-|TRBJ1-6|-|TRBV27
CASSHRREGSYNSPLHF
TGTGCCAGCAGTCATCGGAGGGAAGGCTCCTATAATTCACCCCTCCACTTT
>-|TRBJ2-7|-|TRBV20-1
CSASGRFYEQYF
TGCAGTGCTAGTGGTCGTTTTTACGAGCAGTACTTC
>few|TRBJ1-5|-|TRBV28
CASSSQYQPQHF
TGTGCCAGCAGTTCCCAGTATCAGCCCCAGCATTTT
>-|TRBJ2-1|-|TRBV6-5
CASSSDIIYNEQFF
TGTGCCAGCAGTTCGGACATTATATACAATGAGCAGTTCTTC
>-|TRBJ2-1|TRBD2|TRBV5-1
CASSLEGLEVYEQFF
TGCGCCAGCAGCTTGGAGGGACTAGAGGTATATGAGCAGTTCTTC
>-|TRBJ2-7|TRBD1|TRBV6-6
CASSDGQAFSYEQYF
TGTGCCAGCAGCGACGGACAGGCCTTCTCCTACGAGCAGTACTTC
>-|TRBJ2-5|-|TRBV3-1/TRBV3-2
CASSQVTGTHTKTQYF
TGTGCCAGCAGCCAAGTTACAGGTACCCACACGAAAACCCAGTACTTC
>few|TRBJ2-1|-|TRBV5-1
CASSRQGGAAYNEQFF
TGCGCCAGCAGCCGTCAAGGGGGGGCGGCGTACAATGAGCAGTTCTTC
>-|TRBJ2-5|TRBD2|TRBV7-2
CASSLASTGAGGHWTQYF
TGTGCCAGCAGCTTAGCGTCTACCGGGGCGGGGGGCCACTGGACCCAGTACTTC
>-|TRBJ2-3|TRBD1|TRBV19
CASSLLDRGDTQYF
TGTGCCAGTAGTCTCTTGGACAGGGGAGATACGCAGTATTTT
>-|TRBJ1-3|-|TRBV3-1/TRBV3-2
CASSLRQTSGNTIYF
TGTGCCAGCAGCCTTCGACAGACCTCTGGAAACACCATATATTTT
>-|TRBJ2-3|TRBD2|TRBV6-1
CASSEIPGTSGPWRDTQYF
TGTGCCAGCAGTGAAATCCCCGGGACTAGCGGGCCTTGGAGAGATACGCAGTATTTT
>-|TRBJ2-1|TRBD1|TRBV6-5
CASKDRRTLNEQFF
TGTGCCAGCAAGGACAGGCGAACTCTTAATGAGCAGTTCTTC
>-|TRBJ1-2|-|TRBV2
CASQTRVSYGYTF
TGTGCCAGTCAAACGAGGGTTTCATATGGCTACACCTTC
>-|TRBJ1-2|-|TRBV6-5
CASRSPGSLYGYTF
TGTGCCAGCAGATCTCCCGGGAGTCTCTATGGCTACACCTTC
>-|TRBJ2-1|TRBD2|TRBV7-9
CASRFPGTSVNNEQFF
TGTGCCAGCAGGTTCCCTGGGACTAGCGTTAACAATGAGCAGTTCTTC
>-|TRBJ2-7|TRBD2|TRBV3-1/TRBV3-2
CASSHSGLADFGQYF
TGTGCCAGCAGCCATTCGGGACTAGCGGATTTCGGGCAGTACTTC
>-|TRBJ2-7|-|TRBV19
CASSISRDEQYF
TGTGCCAGTAGTATCTCGCGGGACGAGCAGTACTTC
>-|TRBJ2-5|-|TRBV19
CASSIRARGPETQYF
TGTGCCAGTAGCATCCGGGCCAGAGGGCCGGAGACCCAGTACTTC
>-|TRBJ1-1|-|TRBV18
CASSTEQGKNTEAFF
TGTGCCAGCTCAACTGAACAGGGAAAGAACACTGAAGCTTTCTTT
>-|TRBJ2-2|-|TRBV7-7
CASVPIGGAPGELFF
TGTGCCAGCGTGCCTATAGGGGGGGCCCCCGGGGAGCTGTTTTTT
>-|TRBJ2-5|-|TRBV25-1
CASSVRPPGEETQYF
TGTGCCAGCAGTGTTCGGCCCCCTGGGGAGGAGACCCAGTACTTC